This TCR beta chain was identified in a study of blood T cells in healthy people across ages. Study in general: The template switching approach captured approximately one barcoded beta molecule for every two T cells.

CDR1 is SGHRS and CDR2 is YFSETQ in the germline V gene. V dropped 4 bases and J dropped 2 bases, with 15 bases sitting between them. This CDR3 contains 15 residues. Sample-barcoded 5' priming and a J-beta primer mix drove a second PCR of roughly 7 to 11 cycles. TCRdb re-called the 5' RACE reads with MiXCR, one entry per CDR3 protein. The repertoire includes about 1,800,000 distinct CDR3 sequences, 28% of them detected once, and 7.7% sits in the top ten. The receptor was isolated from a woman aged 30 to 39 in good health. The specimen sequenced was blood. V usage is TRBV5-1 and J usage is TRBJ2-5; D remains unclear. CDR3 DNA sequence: TGCGCCAGCAGCGTCCAGATCGGCAGTCAAGAGACCCAGTACTTC. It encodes CASSVQIGSQETQYF.